This TCR beta chain was profiled in a study of cytomegalovirus exposure and HLA in healthy donors. V dropped 1 base and J dropped 4; count of bases not matched to a gene: 7. The CDR3 contains 16 residues. Germline-derived CDR1 and CDR2 are SGHTA and FQGTGA. Amplification used 60 Vbeta primers and 13 Jbeta primers. Some clones are missing from TCRdb's copy, which holds only in-frame ones; the method was immunoSEQ multiplex PCR. The sample has approximately 100,000 clones; under 80% are singletons. The TCR was taken from a woman younger than 35 in good health and CMV-seropositive. This chain connects TRBV7-3 to TRBJ2-1; 7 bases fit TRBD2. Sequencing was performed on PBMCs. DNA of the CDR3: TGTGCCAGCAGCTTAAGGCCTAGCGGAAATTACAATGAGCAGTTCTTC. Translated, it gives CASSLRPSGNYNEQFF.